A selection of T cell receptor beta chains follows, all from one sample in a study of blood T cell repertoires in COVID-19. Libraries were prepared by immunoSEQ multiplex PCR; TCRdb keeps only in-frame clonotypes and omits some of them. The sample includes 200,000 to 250,000 clones, around 82% seen only once; the top ten take less than 7%. The sequenced material came from peripheral blood. All receptors come from an older woman with acute or convalescent COVID-19. Both conserved end residues are part of each CDR3. D genes are given only for firm matches. The size of a clone is reported for some rows only, either as once, few or many, or as a class for expanded clones.

V,D,size,J,DNA,CDR3
TRBV6-5,NA,NA,TRBJ2-2,TGTGCCAGCAGCCCAAAAACGGGGAACACCGGGGAGCTGTTTTTT,CASSPKTGNTGELFF
TRBV4-1,TRBD2,NA,TRBJ2-1,TGCGCCAGCAGCCAAAACACCCGGGACTATCGGTTCTTC,CASSQNTRDYRFF
TRBV7-9,NA,NA,TRBJ1-6,TGTGCCAGCAGCTTAGAGGGGGTGGATAATTCACCCCTCCACTTT,CASSLEGVDNSPLHF
TRBV2,NA,NA,TRBJ1-2,TGTGCCAGCAGTGAAAATCGGTCGGACTATGGCTACACCTTC,CASSENRSDYGYTF
TRBV28,TRBD1,NA,TRBJ1-5,TGTGCCACTGGGACAGGGAGTCAGCCCCAGCATTTT,CATGTGSQPQHF
TRBV19,NA,once,TRBJ1-5,TGTGCCAGTAGTAGAGGAGACCTCAATCAGCCCCAGCATTTT,CASSRGDLNQPQHF
TRBV9,TRBD1,once,TRBJ2-7,TGTGCCAGCAGCGTAGGGGACAGGGGATACGAGCAGTACTTC,CASSVGDRGYEQYF
TRBV9,NA,few,TRBJ2-3,TGTGCCAGCAGCGTAGCTAGTAGCGGTGATACGCAGTATTTT,CASSVASSGDTQYF
TRBV28,NA,few,TRBJ1-6,TGTGCCAGCAGACGGACAGAAACCTATAATTCACCCCTCCACTTT,CASRRTETYNSPLHF
TRBV7-8,NA,NA,TRBJ1-5,TGTGCCAGCAGCTTAGATGAGCTGAATCAGCCCCAGCATTTT,CASSLDELNQPQHF
TRBV5-4,NA,NA,TRBJ2-1,TGTGCCAGCAGCTTTCAAGCAGGGGTCAATGAGCAGTTCTTC,CASSFQAGVNEQFF
TRBV19,TRBD1,few,TRBJ1-1,TGTGCCAGCGATGGACAGGGGGCAGTGAGAGCTTTCTTT,CASDGQGAVRAFF
TRBV11-2,TRBD1,NA,TRBJ2-7,TGTGCCAGCAGCTTAGAATTAGACTGGGACAGCAGCTCCTACGAGCAGTACTTC,CASSLELDWDSSSYEQYF
TRBV27,NA,NA,TRBJ1-2,TGTGCCAGCAGTTTAACAGGGCAGTACTATGGCTACACCTTC,CASSLTGQYYGYTF
TRBV10-3,TRBD2,NA,TRBJ2-7,TGTGCCATCAGTGTGTTTAGCGGGAGCTCCTACGAGCAGTACTTC,CAISVFSGSSYEQYF
TRBV3-1/TRBV3-2,NA,NA,TRBJ2-3,TGTGCCAGCAGCCAAGATCTCCTACGCAGCACAGATACGCAGTATTTT,CASSQDLLRSTDTQYF
TRBV11-2,NA,few,TRBJ1-6,TGTGCCAGCAGCTTGGGGCTGAGCTCCTATAATTCACCCCTCCACTTT,CASSLGLSSYNSPLHF
TRBV27,NA,NA,TRBJ1-4,TGTGCCAGCAGTTTGCAGGGGATCGGAGAAAAACTGTTTTTT,CASSLQGIGEKLFF
TRBV5-1,TRBD2,NA,TRBJ2-2,TGCGCCAGCAGCCCGGGACTAGCGGGAGGGGGCACCGGGGAGCTGTTTTTT,CASSPGLAGGGTGELFF
TRBV14,NA,NA,TRBJ2-2,TGTGCCAGCAGCAAATTAGCGGAACTCACCGGGGAGCTGTTTTTT,CASSKLAELTGELFF
TRBV19,NA,NA,TRBJ1-2,TGTGCCAGTAGTATTAACAGGGATAGGGGCTACACCTTC,CASSINRDRGYTF
TRBV5-6,TRBD1,NA,TRBJ2-3,TGTGCCAGCAGCCCGGGACAGGAAAACACAGATACGCAGTATTTT,CASSPGQENTDTQYF
TRBV5-1,NA,once,TRBJ2-2,TGCGCCAGCAGCGCCCGGACCGGGGACACCGGGGAGCTGTTTTTT,CASSARTGDTGELFF
TRBV19,TRBD1,NA,TRBJ1-5,TGTGCCAGTAGTGACACAGGGGATCAGCCCCAGCATTTT,CASSDTGDQPQHF
TRBV30,TRBD2,NA,TRBJ2-1,TGTGCCTGGAGTGTAGGACTAGCGGGGCACAATGAGCAGTTCTTC,CAWSVGLAGHNEQFF
TRBV7-9,NA,NA,TRBJ1-2,TGTGCCAGCAGCTTTATGTCTACTGGCTACACCTTC,CASSFMSTGYTF
TRBV5-1,NA,NA,TRBJ2-3,TGCGCCAGCAGCTTGCGGTCTAGCCGTCGATCGACAAATACGCAGTATTTT,CASSLRSSRRSTNTQYF
TRBV5-1,NA,NA,TRBJ2-7,TGCGCCAGCAGCCCGACAGCGGAGGGCTACGAGCAGTACTTC,CASSPTAEGYEQYF
TRBV10-1,NA,NA,TRBJ1-5,TGCGCCAGCAGCCCCCGAGATTCACAGGGCTTATTCAATCAGCCCCAGCATTTT,CASSPRDSQGLFNQPQHF
TRBV5-1,NA,NA,TRBJ1-2,TGCGCCAGCAGCTTGGTATCAGGGTGGGGCTACACCTTC,CASSLVSGWGYTF
TRBV19,NA,NA,TRBJ2-2,TGTGCCAGTAGTATTTGGGCCTCCACCGGGGAGCTGTTTTTT,CASSIWASTGELFF
TRBV28,NA,NA,TRBJ2-3,TGTGCCAGCCTCTCCAGCAGGGACAACACAGATACGCAGTATTTT,CASLSSRDNTDTQYF
TRBV19,TRBD1,NA,TRBJ1-2,TGTGCCAGTAGTGAACAGGGGGCGTCAGGCTACACCTTC,CASSEQGASGYTF
TRBV28,TRBD1,NA,TRBJ1-3,TGTGCCAGCAGTTTCCACGGGACAGCAGGAAACACCATATATTTT,CASSFHGTAGNTIYF
TRBV5-8,TRBD2,NA,TRBJ2-3,TGTGCCAGCAGCGCCGGGACTAGCGGGAGCACAGATACGCAGTATTTT,CASSAGTSGSTDTQYF
TRBV5-4,TRBD1,NA,TRBJ2-5,TGTGCCAGCAGCTTGGGGGGACAGGGGAAAGAGACCCAGTACTTC,CASSLGGQGKETQYF
TRBV14,NA,NA,TRBJ2-2,TGTGCCAGCAGCCCCACTCGAATCACCGGGGAGCTGTTTTTT,CASSPTRITGELFF
TRBV7-2,NA,NA,TRBJ2-6,TGTGCCAGCAGCTTAGTTGGCGGGGTCTCCTCTGGGGCCAACGTCCTGACTTTC,CASSLVGGVSSGANVLTF
TRBV11-1,TRBD2,NA,TRBJ2-1,TGTGCCAGCAGCTTAGCCATCCTAGCGGGAGGGCGGAATGAGCAGTTCTTC,CASSLAILAGGRNEQFF
TRBV3-1/TRBV3-2,NA,once,TRBJ1-1,TGTGCCAGCAGCTCCAGGGTGGTCACTGAAGCTTTCTTT,CASSSRVVTEAFF
TRBV2,NA,few,TRBJ1-4,TGTGCCAGCAGTGATTCGACACTTGCAACTAATGAAAAACTGTTTTTT,CASSDSTLATNEKLFF
TRBV14,NA,NA,TRBJ2-5,TGTGCCAGCAGCCAAGGGAACAGACAAGAGACCCAGTACTTC,CASSQGNRQETQYF
TRBV5-6,NA,NA,TRBJ2-2,TGTGCCAGCAGCTTGTTGCGGGCCGGGGAGCTGTTTTTT,CASSLLRAGELFF
TRBV18,NA,NA,TRBJ1-1,TGTGCCAGCTCACCAAATAGGCAGGGCGCTGAAGCTTTCTTT,CASSPNRQGAEAFF
TRBV11-3,NA,NA,TRBJ2-1,TGTGCCAGCAGCCCCCTAAGTTCCAATGAGCAGTTCTTC,CASSPLSSNEQFF